This TCR beta chain is from a study of cytomegalovirus exposure and HLA in healthy donors (dated by TCRdb to about 2017). For context, the study as a whole: According to a later analysis, the roughly 120 validation repertoires were produced on the same platform as the 680 or so repertoires of the first cohort. The aim of the study was to test whether cataloging public T cell receptors could identify signatures of past pathogen exposure. Along with the roughly 710-subject first cohort, a separate validation cohort of some 130 different subjects was used. To predict cytomegalovirus infection status, the study combined high-throughput TCR immunosequencing, statistical association of individual TCRs with disease status, and machine learning.

Library preparation employed the immunoSEQ multiplex PCR assay. From the authors' description of their analysis: A statistical classification framework was built for diagnosing cytomegalovirus status from the catalog of TCR beta chain sequences. The source is immuneACCESS, and TCRdb retained only in-frame sequences with V and J called. Part of the clones is not carried over; for the studies checked, unresolved V genes explain less than half of this, and the remainder is unexplained. The V and J calls and clone size are taken from that table; D and trimming were inferred from the DNA. The sample table holds around 60,000 clones, of which around nine tenths were seen once. The ten biggest clones cover 0.85% to 1.2% of the sample. The donors belonged to the validation cohort of about 120 subjects, which was separate from the approximately 700-subject first cohort. For this clone: Its antigen has not been determined. No base qualities exist here, and no much larger clone lies one base off it.

Overall results and qualifications from the work: The validation cohort had no HLA typing available for a later analysis, so co-occurrence within that cohort was assessed over all 120 or so repertoires. A few of the identified cytomegalovirus-associated TCR beta chains were confirmed in vitro to be specific for cytomegalovirus antigens. It was suggested by the authors that the approach could potentially be generalized to other disease states and immunological phenotypes. In the study, approximately 160 TCR beta chains were listed as associated with cytomegalovirus. The classifier was reported to diagnose cytomegalovirus status with high specificity and sensitivity in both the original cohort and the validation cohort. In a later analysis, TCRs clustered in the first cohort were found to also tend to co-occur in the approximately 120 validation repertoires, with about 94% of cluster scores above 0. Most TCR sequences were seen in very few donors, while some public TCRs were found in many individuals.

After removal of 8 bases from V and 6 bases from J, the junction retains 9 bases not matched to a gene. For CDR1 and CDR2, the germline V gene lists ENHRY and SYGVKD. Inclusive of the bounding cysteine and phenylalanine, the CDR3 is 13 residues long. The retained sequence is limited to the CDR3, 39 bases, with the frame set at the first base. Recombination joined TRBV10-3 with TRBJ2-7, and 8 junction bases match TRBD2. Input material: PBMCs. The receptor was derived from a man aged 18 to 29 in good health and CMV-seronegative. The DNA sequence reads TGTGCCATCGACGGAGCGGGAGAAGGCGAGCAGTACTTC. Translated, this is CAIDGAGEGEQYF.